This TCR beta chain was found in a study of CD4 T cells in relation to SARS-CoV-2 and coronaviruses (dated by TCRdb to the early 2020s). About the investigation overall: In the ViraFEST assay, PBMCs were cultured with antigen for roughly ten days, after which TCR beta CDR3s were sequenced to identify antigen-specific clonal expansions. The Adaptive Biotechnologies TCR-sequencing kit was used for samples from a few pre-COVID donors and for the naive versus memory experiments, whereas the other data were Illumina-based. HLA restriction was mapped for shared crossreactive spike epitopes using patient-derived lymphoblastoid cell lines. Expansion assays from other donors in the study were sequenced with a different, Illumina-based TCR-beta assay. The negative reference condition was either a culture with an HIV-1 Nef peptide pool or a culture with no peptide. Memory CD4+ T cell crossreactivity between SARS-CoV-2 and common cold coronavirus spike proteins was assessed at the TCR clonotype level in the study. Study-level results and caveats: Because the crossreactivity analysis focused on spike protein, crossreactivity against other viral proteins was not assessed. The study was constrained by small numbers of patients and of tested TCRs. Memory CD4+ clonotypes crossrecognizing SARS-CoV-2 and at least one common cold coronavirus spike were found in approximately 60% of donors. Crossreactive clones showed significantly weaker SARS-CoV-2-driven expansion than monoreactive clones, consistent with antigenic imprinting. Because no donor provided both pre-pandemic and post-infection samples, tracing the source of pre-existing responses was limited.

Comments on this clone: No antigen is known for it. The input lacks base qualities; no much larger clone sits a single base away.

Libraries came from the immunoSEQ multiplex PCR assay. In the authors' own workflow: During preprocessing, nonproductive sequences were discarded, as were any CDR3s that did not begin with C, did not end with F or W, or were shorter than 7 amino acids. Antigen-specific clonotypes were called with the MANAFEST web app on the basis of expansion relative to the reference and to other culture wells. To be counted as positive, a clone had to show significant expansion compared with the reference culture, at an FDR below 0.05, in 2 of 3 replicate wells. Positive clones also required significant expansion versus all other tandem wells and an odds ratio above 5. Pairwise Levenshtein distance, computed with the stringdist R package after three terminal residues were trimmed from each end, was used as the measure of CDR3 homology. The table comes from immuneACCESS by way of TCRdb, which keeps in-frame sequences with V and J called. Part of the clones is missing from these tables; in studies checked, under half for an unresolved V gene and the rest for unknown reasons. The DNA was the basis for D and trimming; V, J and clone size are from that table. The sample includes about 23,000 clones, with around 76% observed a single time. About 30% of the sample goes to the ten largest clones.

According to the germline V gene, CDR1 reads LGHNT and CDR2 reads FRNRAP. The CDR3, from cysteine to phenylalanine, totals 15 residues. The entry retains the CDR3 DNA only, 45 bases that are in frame from base 1. Trimming accounts for 9 bases at V and 5 bases at J, while the number of junction bases matched to no gene is 15. CD4+ T cells from unexposed donors were collected before the COVID-19 pandemic (2011-2018). After approximately 11 days of culture, CD4+ T cells were isolated with the EasySep CD4+ T cell isolation kit. As cell number allowed, CD4+ T cells from unexposed donors were tested for reactivity to SARS-CoV-2 S and N and to four common cold coronavirus spike pools. Each well held 2 million or so PBMCs cultured in IMDM containing roughly 5.2% human AB serum and approximately 9.6 IU/ml IL-2. Half of the culture medium was replaced with fresh IL-2-containing medium on days 3 and 7. Triplicate replicate wells were generally used for each peptide culture condition. The leukapheresis product for the unexposed donors was obtained through commercial purchase. PBMCs were isolated from leukapheresis product or whole blood by Ficoll-Paque PLUS gradient centrifugation. PBMCs were either cryopreserved at -140 degrees C or used fresh in the expansion assay. The QIAamp Micro DNA Kit was used to extract genomic DNA from the CD4+ T cells.

This TCR was recovered from a human donor in good health. The chain is assembled from TRBV12-5 and TRBJ2-7; 8 junctional bases match TRBD1. The sequenced sample was CD4+ T cells from PBMCs, cultured in vitro. The CDR3 reads as follows: CASGRGDRTNNEQYF. The bases are TGTGCTAGCGGACGTGGGGACAGGACGAACAACGAGCAGTACTTC.